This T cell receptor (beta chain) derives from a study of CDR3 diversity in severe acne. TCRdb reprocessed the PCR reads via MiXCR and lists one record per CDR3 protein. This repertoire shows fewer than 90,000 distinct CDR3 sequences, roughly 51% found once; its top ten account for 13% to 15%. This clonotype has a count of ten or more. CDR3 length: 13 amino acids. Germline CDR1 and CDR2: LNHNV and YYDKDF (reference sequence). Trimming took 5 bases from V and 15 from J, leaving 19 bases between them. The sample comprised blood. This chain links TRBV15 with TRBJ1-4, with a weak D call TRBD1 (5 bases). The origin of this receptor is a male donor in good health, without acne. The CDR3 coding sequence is TGTGCCACCAGCTGGGGGGATGGCTATGATGTGTTTTTT. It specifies CATSWGDGYDVFF.